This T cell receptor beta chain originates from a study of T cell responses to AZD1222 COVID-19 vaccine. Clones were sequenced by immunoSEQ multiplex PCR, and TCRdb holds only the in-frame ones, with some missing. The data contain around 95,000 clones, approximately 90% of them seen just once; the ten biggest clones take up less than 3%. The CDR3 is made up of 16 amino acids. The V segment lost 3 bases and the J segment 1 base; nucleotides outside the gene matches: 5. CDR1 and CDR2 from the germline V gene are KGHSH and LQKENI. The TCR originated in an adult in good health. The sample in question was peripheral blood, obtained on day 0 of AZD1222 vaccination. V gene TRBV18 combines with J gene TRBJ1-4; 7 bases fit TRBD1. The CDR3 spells CASSPQRGRTNEKLFF. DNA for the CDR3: TGTGCCAGCTCACCTCAAAGGGGGCGAACTAATGAAAAACTGTTTTTT.